The clone carrying this T cell receptor beta chain was recorded a few times. Its matching antigen is unknown. The data originate from a study of T cell repertoires in cytomegalovirus infection. The wider study: Selection of CMV epitopes for the study included recently identified HLA-C-restricted and well-studied HLA-B-restricted ones. Through public TCR beta signatures, both CMV infection and matching HLA type were indicated.

Looked up from germline, CDR1 is SGHRS and CDR2 is YFSETQ. The V and J ends lost 0 bases and 2 bases respectively, with 11 bases between them. The CDR3 runs to 15 residues. TCRdb itself ran the reads through MiXCR, one entry per CDR3 protein. The sample holds nearly 700,000 distinct CDR3 sequences, roughly 36% seen once. Study-level findings and limits: Cumulative frequency of public TCR beta families picked out carriers of CMV plus the relevant HLA. HLA-C-restricted CMV clonotypes gave the most frequent clonotype in two of eight donors.

The sample consisted of cultured PBMCs, taken from culture after CMV antigen stimulation. V and J are TRBV5-1 and TRBJ1-2, with D unresolved. This clonotype was sampled from a human donor in good health (CMV status not recorded). Some clones in this sample may be carry-over from other donors' samples. Here the CDR3 DNA reads TGCGCCAGCAGCTTGGGCTCTGAGTTCAACTATGGCTACACCTTC. It yields the protein CASSLGSEFNYGYTF. Based on the CDR3 plus reference TRBV5-1 and TRBJ1-2, the full variable domain is KAGVTQTPRYLIKTRGQQVTLSCSPISGHRSVSWYQQTPGQGLQFLFEYFSETQRNKGNFPGRFSGRQFSNSRSEMNVSTLELGDSALYLCASSLGSEFNYGYTFGSGTRLTVV.